This T cell receptor (beta chain) was documented in a study of T cell responses to AZD1222 COVID-19 vaccine. Study at large: Second doses were pooled across both intervals (about 4 or about 12 weeks).

This CDR3 spans 15 amino acids. V dropped 3 bases and J dropped 4; count of bases not matched to a gene: 4. CDR1 and CDR2 (germline): MNHEY, SMNVEV (reference sequence). Concerning this clone itself: Its antigen is undetermined.

Measured with immunoSEQ multiplex PCR; TCRdb has only the in-frame clones, and not every one. Altogether over 120,000 clones are present, about 93% being singletons, with the ten largest covering more than 3.5%. Study conclusions and caveats: Spike-specific TCR breadth and depth rose after two AZD1222 doses.

The sequence came from an adult in good health. The sequences come from peripheral blood, collected on day 0 of AZD1222 vaccination. The V gene is TRBV27, the J gene TRBJ2-1; 9 bases line up with TRBD2. The DNA of the CDR3 is TGTGCCAGCAGTTTGGGTAGCGGGGGTTACAATGAGCAGTTCTTC. Its translation is CASSLGSGGYNEQFF.